This T cell receptor (beta chain) was recovered during a study of post-analysis software for immune sequencing data. The study, taken as a whole, reports: Four or five TRBV segments (TRBV5-6, TRBV5-1 and TRBV20-1 among them) occurred more frequently in patients than in controls.

Germline lookup yields CDR1 MNHEY and CDR2 SMNVEV (reference sequence). This CDR3 is built from 14 residues. V dropped 8 bases and J dropped 9; count of bases not matched to a gene: 9. Included in the TCR beta cDNA libraries were unique molecular identifiers. TCRdb processed the PCR reads anew with MiXCR; each CDR3 protein has one entry. The sample holds roughly 800,000 distinct CDR3 sequences, roughly 50% seen once. This clonotype was detected only a few times. Its antigen is not identified. The specimen sequenced was blood. The origin of this receptor is a girl aged 5-17 years with multiple sclerosis. The chain links TRBV27 to TRBJ2-1, with 11 bases aligning to TRBD2. CDR3 sequence (DNA): TGTGCCAGCCGCTCTAGCGGGGGGCGTCTTGAGCAGTTCTTC. The encoded protein is CASRSSGGRLEQFF.